This T cell receptor (beta chain) derives from a study of blood T cell repertoires in COVID-19. The overall study: What the recovered Cohort 3 donors had was two negative PCRs, clearance, or symptom resolution.

Germline V gives CDR1 LGHNA, CDR2 YSLEER. V lost 1 base to trimming and J lost 1 base, with 15 bases between them. This CDR3 has 17 residues. Participant ages covered roughly 18 to 89 years across 25 or so US areas. Allocation to cohorts depended on clinical history reported by the participants. TCRdb's table, derived via immunoSEQ multiplex PCR, lists solely in-frame clones and lacks some. The table has approximately 240,000 clones, about nine tenths seen once. The sequence was obtained from a woman in her forties or fifties in a cohort exposed to, infected with or recovered from COVID-19 (not recorded which). What was sequenced was PBMCs or T cells enriched from blood (not recorded which). The rearrangement uses TRBV4-3 and TRBJ2-3; D uncertain. The CDR3 loop reads CASSQGHIGPRTDTQYF. The CDR3 DNA is TGCGCCAGCAGCCAAGGTCACATTGGTCCGCGCACAGATACGCAGTATTTT.